The 24 T cell receptor beta chains reported below all come from one sample, sequenced in a study of blood T cell repertoires in COVID-19 (dated by TCRdb to 2018 to 2021). The library was made by the immunoSEQ multiplex PCR assay. TCRdb's version of the immuneACCESS table is confined to in-frame rearrangements and falls short of the full clone set. An unresolved V gene accounts for under half of the shortfall where checked; the remainder is of unknown origin. The table for this sample lists approximately 280,000 clones; 80% to 90% of them were counted only once. Approximately 10% of the sample rests with the top ten. What was sequenced was peripheral blood. Receptors were obtained from a woman in her 70s with acute or convalescent COVID-19.

In its sample, this clone was seen a few times. V usage is TRBV5-1 and J usage is TRBJ1-1; tentatively, D is TRBD1 (5 bases). Trimming cost V 6 bases and J 5 bases, with 17 bases left between them. CDR1 and CDR2 from the germline V gene are SGHRS and YFSETQ. The CDR3 totals 14 residues. The CDR3 here is CASTLNSGLTEAFF. CDR3 nucleotides: TGCGCCAGCACTCTAAATTCAGGGCTGACTGAAGCTTTCTTT.

The chain is built from TRBV3-1 (or the pseudogene TRBV3-2) and TRBJ1-2; D unclear. With 0 bases removed from V and 8 bases from J, the gap between germline ends came to 10 bases. CDR1 and CDR2 (germline): LGHDT, YNNKEL (reference sequence). CDR3 length: 13 amino acids. CDR3 in amino acids: CASSQDTRRGYTF. In DNA form, the CDR3 reads TGTGCCAGCAGCCAAGATACGCGGCGAGGCTACACCTTC.

The V call is TRBV5-4, the J call TRBJ2-1; 10 bases agree with TRBD1. After removal of 3 bases from V and 2 bases from J, the junction contained 2 bases not matched to a gene. CDR3 size: 15 residues. From germline, CDR1 is SGHNT and CDR2 YYREEE (reference sequence). The CDR3, as DNA: TGTGCCAGCAGCTGGGACAGGGGAGCCTACAATGAGCAGTTCTTC. Protein sequence: CASSWDRGAYNEQFF.

This clone was seen only once. The chain employs TRBV6-5 and TRBJ2-5, with TRBD2 matching 7 bases. CDR1 is MNHEY and CDR2 is SVGAGI in the germline V gene. This CDR3 comprises 13 residues. V shed 5 bases and J 5 bases; nucleotides not matched to a gene: 5. The CDR3: CASSRLAWETQYF. The CDR3 DNA reads TGTGCCAGCAGTAGACTAGCATGGGAGACCCAGTACTTC.

The sample holds one count of this clone. This chain uses TRBV6-5 with TRBJ1-6; a weak D match, TRBD1 (5 bases). The CDR3 has 11 residues. With 6 bases removed from V and 15 bases from J, the gap between germline ends came to 12 bases. Germline CDR1 MNHEY, CDR2 SVGAGI. The CDR3 loop reads CASRFQGNLHF. The CDR3 coding sequence is TGTGCCAGCAGATTCCAGGGTAACCTCCACTTT.

The V and J genes are TRBV19 and TRBJ1-3, with 7 nucleotides matching TRBD1. The CDR3 covers 14 residues. CDR1 LNHDA and CDR2 SQIVND come from the germline V gene (reference sequence). J was trimmed by 2 bases and V by 8 bases; bases with no gene match: 6. CDR3 amino acids: CASGSGQPGNTIYF. CDR3 DNA: TGTGCCAGTGGGTCGGGACAGCCTGGAAACACCATATATTTT.

This chain connects TRBV2 to TRBJ1-1, with TRBD1 matching 8 bases. Germline CDR1 and CDR2: SNHLY and FYNNEI. The CDR3 runs to 17 residues. The ends lost 4 bases at V and 1 base at J; junction bases unmatched: 11. The CDR3 bases are TGTGCCAGCAGTGCTGGACAGGGTTTGGATAAGAACACTGAAGCTTTCTTT. The encoded protein is CASSAGQGLDKNTEAFF.

The chain uses TRBV5-1 and TRBJ1-2; D is unresolved. V lost 0 bases and J lost 0, with 6 bases in between. This CDR3 has 14 residues. CDR1 and CDR2 from the germline V gene are SGHRS and YFSETQ. The DNA of the CDR3 is TGCGCCAGCAGCTTGGGGACTTCTAACTATGGCTACACCTTC. Translation gives CASSLGTSNYGYTF.

V gene TRBV7-9 combines with J gene TRBJ1-6; tentative D call: TRBD1 (5 bases). Trimming removed 4 bases at V and 9 bases at J, with 16 bases between. The CDR3 consists of 15 residues. The V gene's germline CDR1 is SEHNR and CDR2 FQNEAQ (reference sequence). This CDR3 reads CASSYSGDYGSPLHF. As DNA, the CDR3 is TGTGCCAGCAGCTACAGCGGGGACTATGGTTCACCCCTCCACTTT.

J is TRBJ1-2 and V is TRBV20-1, with a possible D match to TRBD1 (5 bases). This CDR3 has 11 amino acids. Deletions cut 1 base from V and 8 bases from J, with 8 bases between. Germline V gene lookup returns CDR1 DFQATT and CDR2 SNEGSKA (reference sequence). The CDR3 bases are TGCAGTGCTAGAGCAGGGCACGGCTACACCTTC. Protein sequence: CSARAGHGYTF.

V is TRBV11-2 and J is TRBJ1-4; TRBD1 is a possible D gene (6 bases). Per germline, CDR1 SGHAT and CDR2 FQNNGV. The CDR3 length is 14 residues. The V gene lost 4 bases and the J gene lost 8 bases, with 14 bases spanning the gap. CDR3: CASSYGQSVEKLFF. The DNA for the CDR3 is TGTGCCAGCAGCTACGGACAGTCGGTAGAAAAACTGTTTTTT.

The gene calls are TRBV6-5 and TRBJ2-7; possible D gene TRBD1, 6 bases. Trimming stripped 9 bases from V and 0 bases from J, with 15 bases between. Per the germline V gene, CDR1 is MNHEY and CDR2 is SVGAGI. The CDR3 covers 14 residues. The CDR3 DNA reads as TGTGCCAGTCATGGACAGTCGAGCTCCTACGAGCAGTACTTC. This codes for CASHGQSSSYEQYF.

The rearrangement uses TRBV5-1 and TRBJ1-2; 7 bases align to TRBD1. This CDR3 has 14 amino acids. The V gene's germline CDR1 is SGHRS and CDR2 YFSETQ. V was clipped by 0 bases and J by 3 bases; unmatched bases: 2. CDR3 DNA: TGCGCCAGCAGCTTGGGAGGGGGCGACTATGGCTACACCTTC. This encodes CASSLGGGDYGYTF.

V and J are TRBV6-5 and TRBJ2-7; 8 bases are shared with TRBD2. The V gene's germline CDR1 is MNHEY and CDR2 SVGAGI. J gave up 4 bases and V 0 bases, and 5 bases lay outside the gene matches. This CDR3 spans 15 amino acids. CDR3 loop: CASSYSGGGLYEQYF. CDR3 nucleotides: TGTGCCAGCAGTTACTCTGGCGGGGGGTTGTACGAGCAGTACTTC.

The chain links TRBV11-2 to TRBJ2-3, with 10 bases lining up with TRBD2. The CDR3 sequence is 16 residues long. The V gene's germline CDR1 is SGHAT and CDR2 FQNNGV. The V segment lost 2 bases and the J segment 4 bases; nucleotides outside the gene matches: 6. CDR3 residues: CASSLMIAGGPDTQYF. In DNA, the CDR3 is TGTGCCAGCAGCTTAATGATAGCGGGGGGCCCAGATACGCAGTATTTT.

CDR3 loop: CASSPTEPLYGYTF. The CDR3 DNA is TGTGCCAGCAGCCCGACAGAGCCCCTCTATGGCTACACCTTC. The chain has TRBV3-1 (or the pseudogene TRBV3-2) and TRBJ1-2; D possibly corresponds to TRBD1 (5 bases). The CDR3 sequence is 14 residues long. The germline V gene has CDR1 LGHDT and CDR2 YNNKEL (reference sequence). V lost 4 bases and J lost 4, with 13 bases in between.

The chain carries TRBV2 and TRBJ1-1, with D possibly TRBD1 on 5 matching bases. CDR1 is SNHLY and CDR2 is FYNNEI in the germline V gene. The CDR3 has 13 amino acids. V lost 7 bases and J 0 bases, leaving 9 bases between the germline ends. As DNA, the CDR3 is TGTGCCAGCACGGGGGACCTGAACACTGAAGCTTTCTTT. Protein: CASTGDLNTEAFF.

A note on this clone: Distinct nucleotide sequences in the sample also encode this CDR3. The rearrangement uses TRBV6-5 and TRBJ1-1; TRBD1 matches at 7 bases. Per the germline V gene, CDR1 is MNHEY and CDR2 is SVGAGI. The CDR3 consists of 14 residues. The junction had 8 bases not matched to a gene; V was cut back by 6 bases and J by 4 bases. The CDR3 DNA follows: TGTGCCAGCAGAGGCGACAGGGTAAGCACTGAAGCTTTCTTT. Protein: CASRGDRVSTEAFF.

The chain is built from TRBV5-4 and TRBJ1-2; 7 bases fit TRBD1. CDR1 is SGHNT, CDR2 YYREEE, per germline (reference sequence). V lost 4 bases and J lost 4; bases outside the gene matches: 7. This CDR3 is 14 amino acids long. CDR3 nucleotide sequence: TGTGCCAGCAGCCCAGTGGGACAGTTCTATGGCTACACCTTC. It encodes CASSPVGQFYGYTF.

Notes on this clone: Other DNA sequences within the sample encode an identical CDR3. The chain couples TRBV19 to TRBJ2-3, with D tentatively TRBD1 (7 bases). Germline V gene sequence: CDR1 LNHDA, CDR2 SQIVND (reference sequence). This CDR3 region has 15 residues. Trimming stripped 4 bases from V and 0 bases from J, with 11 bases between. The chain's CDR3 is CASSTAGGSTDTQYF. CDR3 bases: TGTGCCAGTAGTACCGCAGGGGGGAGCACAGATACGCAGTATTTT.

This sequence joins TRBV5-6 and TRBJ2-7; D gene uncertain. V was clipped by 1 base and J by 2 bases, with 10 bases between them. Germline V CDR1 and CDR2: SGHDT, YYEEEE. The CDR3 contains 14 residues. This chain's CDR3 is CASSLISTPYEQYF. As DNA, the CDR3 is TGTGCCAGCAGCTTGATAAGCACCCCCTACGAGCAGTACTTC.

Many counts were recorded for this clone. V gene TRBV4-1 combines with J gene TRBJ1-4; D is perhaps TRBD1 (5 bases). The CDR3 has 14 amino acids. CDR1 and CDR2 from the germline V gene are MGHRA and YSYEKL. V gave up 4 bases and J gave up 5 bases, with 11 bases separating them. DNA for the CDR3: TGCGCCAGCAGCCCACAAGGGGTAAATGAAAAACTGTTTTTT. It yields the protein CASSPQGVNEKLFF.

J is TRBJ2-2 and V is TRBV27; 11 positions agree with TRBD2. Trimming at V came to 6 bases and at J to 4 bases, leaving 4 bases not matched to a gene. Germline CDR1 and CDR2: MNHEY and SMNVEV (reference sequence). This CDR3 contains 15 residues. CDR3 nucleotide sequence: TGTGCCAGCAGAACTAGCGGGGGCTTCACCGGGGAGCTGTTTTTT. Its translation is CASRTSGGFTGELFF.

This sequence joins TRBV19 and TRBJ1-4; TRBD1 matches at 10 bases. From germline, CDR1 is LNHDA and CDR2 SQIVND (reference sequence). The V and J ends lost 6 bases and 7 bases, in that order; junction bases with no gene match: 8. This CDR3 spans 15 amino acids. The CDR3: CASRRQGANGEKLFF. The DNA for the CDR3 is TGTGCCAGTAGGCGACAGGGGGCTAATGGTGAAAAACTGTTTTTT.